This T cell receptor (beta chain) was identified in a study of cytomegalovirus exposure and HLA in healthy donors. The primer mix had 60 Vbeta and 13 Jbeta primers. This table comes from immunoSEQ multiplex PCR, and its TCRdb copy is limited to in-frame clones, with some not included. The table has about 120,000 clones, around 81% seen once. Overall study results and limits: In a later analysis, specific HLA alleles were associated with about 18,000 TCR beta sequences at a 0.05 false discovery rate.

The trim removed 2 bases at V and 2 bases at J, leaving 18 bases unmatched. Germline CDR1 and CDR2: MGHRA and YSYEKL. The length of the CDR3 is 19 residues. Regarding this clone: The antigen remains undetermined.

The sequenced sample was PBMCs. This TCR was sampled from a woman aged 40 to 50 in good health and CMV-seronegative. This rearrangement joins TRBV4-1 to TRBJ2-7; 7 bases match TRBD2. In DNA form, the CDR3 reads TGCGCCAGCAGCCAACCCATCCGAGGGGCTAGCGGACCCCCCTACGAGCAGTACTTC. This gives the protein CASSQPIRGASGPPYEQYF.